The 25 T cell receptor beta chains reported below all come from one sample, sequenced in a study of blood T cell repertoires in COVID-19. Assay: immunoSEQ multiplex PCR; the TCRdb copy retains only in-frame clones and omits some. The sample carries fewer than 300,000 clones, about 90% recorded once. The specimen sequenced was peripheral blood. These receptors originate from a woman aged 40-49 years who had recovered from COVID-19.

The V and J genes are TRBV5-1 and TRBJ1-2; 7 bases line up with TRBD1. Per the germline V gene, CDR1 is SGHRS and CDR2 is YFSETQ. V trimming: 5 bases; J trimming: 4 bases; junction bases outside the gene matches: 8. There are 14 residues in the CDR3. DNA of the CDR3: TGCGCCAGCAGGCCAACTACAGGGGCCTATGGCTACACCTTC. Amino acids: CASRPTTGAYGYTF.

The chain has TRBV18 and TRBJ1-1, with D unresolved. Germline V gives CDR1 KGHSH, CDR2 LQKENI. CDR3 size: 12 residues. The V end lost 6 bases, the J end lost 3 bases, and 8 bases lay between the germline ends. CDR3: CASSYSYTEAFF. The DNA for the CDR3 is TGTGCCAGCTCCTACAGTTACACTGAAGCTTTCTTT. Based on the CDR3 plus reference TRBV18 and TRBJ1-1, the full variable domain is NAGVMQNPRHLVRRRGQEARLRCSPMKGHSHVYWYRQLPEEGLKFMVYLQKENIIDESGMPKERFSAEFPKEGPSILRIQQVVRGDSAAYFCASSYSYTEAFFGQGTRLTVV.

The CDR3 region has the DNA TGTGCCAGCTCACCGCCACCGGGACAGAGCTCCTACAATGAGCAGTTCTTC. It codes for CASSPPPGQSSYNEQFF. V is TRBV18 and J is TRBJ2-1; the match to TRBD1 covers 7 bases. Looked up from germline, CDR1 is KGHSH and CDR2 is LQKENI. This CDR3 is built from 17 residues. With V trimmed by 3 bases and J by 0 bases, 8 bases remained unmatched.

CDR3 in DNA: TGTGCCGCATCGGGACACCCCGGGCTTGGCTACACCTTC. Its protein is CAASGHPGLGYTF. The V call is TRBV19, the J call TRBJ1-2; possible D gene TRBD1, 6 bases. CDR3 length equals 13 residues. CDR1 and CDR2 (germline): LNHDA, SQIVND (reference sequence). The V and J ends lost 11 bases and 7 bases respectively, with 20 bases between them.

This chain links TRBV5-1 with TRBJ2-7, with 12 bases matching TRBD1. The CDR3 sequence is 14 residues long. Trimming at V came to 3 bases and at J to 4 bases, leaving 2 bases not matched to a gene. Germline CDR1 is SGHRS and CDR2 is YFSETQ. The CDR3, as DNA: TGCGCCAGCAGCTCGGGACAGGGGGCTTACGAGCAGTACTTC. Protein: CASSSGQGAYEQYF.

The chain links TRBV5-6 to TRBJ1-6; possibly TRBD1 for D (5 bases). The CDR3 loop spans 13 amino acids. The V gene lost 1 base and the J gene lost 12 bases, with 11 bases spanning the gap. Germline lookup yields CDR1 SGHDT and CDR2 YYEEEE. CDR3 residues: CASSLKGYLPLHF. CDR3 nucleotides: TGTGCCAGCAGCTTGAAGGGGTATTTACCCCTCCACTTT.

The chain joins TRBV7-8 to TRBJ1-4; D gene ambiguous. Germline V gene lookup returns CDR1 SGHVS and CDR2 FQNEAQ. Trimming removed 0 bases from V and 0 bases from J, with 5 bases in between. The CDR3 contains 15 residues. For the CDR3, the DNA is TGTGCCAGCAGCTTAGCGGCAGCAACTAATGAAAAACTGTTTTTT. Translating gives CASSLAAATNEKLFF.

This chain joins TRBV9 and TRBJ1-1; D is uncertain. CDR1 is SGDLS and CDR2 is YYNGEE in the germline V gene. This CDR3 has 14 amino acids. Trimming cost V 4 bases and J 4 bases, with 14 bases left between them. CDR3 amino acids: CASSTQLSGTEAFF. The CDR3 region has the DNA TGTGCCAGCAGCACCCAACTGAGCGGCACTGAAGCTTTCTTT.

CDR3 residues: CATSRGVRTEKSYGYTF. Written as DNA, the CDR3 is TGTGCCACCAGCAGAGGGGTGAGGACAGAAAAGTCCTATGGCTACACCTTC. The chain is built from TRBV15 and TRBJ1-2, with D possibly TRBD1 on 6 matching bases. The CDR3 runs 17 residues. Trimming left V 1 base short and J 4 bases short, with 19 bases between. The germline V gene encodes CDR1 LNHNV and CDR2 YYDKDF (reference sequence).

The chain recombines TRBV7-2 with TRBJ1-3; the D gene is possibly TRBD1 (5 bases). Per germline, CDR1 SGHTA and CDR2 FQGNSA. The CDR3 is 15 amino acids. V was pared by 5 bases and J by 0 bases, with 11 bases between. In DNA, the CDR3 is TGTGCCAGCAGCCTACAGGCCCTCTCTGGAAACACCATATATTTT. It codes for CASSLQALSGNTIYF.

The rearrangement joins TRBV9 to TRBJ2-3; tentative D call: TRBD1 (5 bases). Germline CDR1 reads SGDLS; CDR2 reads YYNGEE. The CDR3 is made up of 15 amino acids. V lost 0 bases and J 6 bases, leaving 14 bases between the germline ends. CDR3: CASSVEGVDGDTQYF. CDR3 sequence (DNA): TGTGCCAGCAGCGTAGAAGGGGTGGATGGGGATACGCAGTATTTT. The variable domain in full, completed from reference TRBV9 and TRBJ2-3, reads DSGVTQTPKHLITATGQRVTLRCSPRSGDLSVYWYQQSLDQGLQFLIQYYNGEERAKGNILERFSAQQFPDLHSELNLSSLELGDSALYFCASSVEGVDGDTQYFGPGTRLTVL.

This sequence joins TRBV6-5 and TRBJ1-2; possible D gene TRBD1, 5 bases. Germline CDR1 MNHEY, CDR2 SVGAGI. Trimming stripped 0 bases from V and 2 bases from J, with 13 bases between. The CDR3 extends over 16 amino acids. CDR3 in DNA: TGTGCCAGCAGTTACTCGGGGTGGGGGGAAAACTATGGCTACACCTTC. Encoded protein: CASSYSGWGENYGYTF.

The chain combines TRBV3-1 (or the pseudogene TRBV3-2) with TRBJ2-3, with 13 bases lining up with TRBD2. Germline V gives CDR1 LGHDT, CDR2 YNNKEL (reference sequence). Trimming at V came to 4 bases and at J to 5 bases, leaving 0 bases not matched to a gene. The CDR3 length is 14 residues. For the CDR3, the DNA is TGTGCCAGCAGCCGGACTAGCGGGGGAGATACGCAGTATTTT. It translates to CASSRTSGGDTQYF.

This chain connects TRBV6-5 to TRBJ2-3; TRBD2 matches 8 bases. Losses at the gene ends were 4 bases for V and 2 bases for J; bases not matched to a gene: 8. Germline loops: CDR1 MNHEY, CDR2 SVGAGI. There are 16 residues in the CDR3. The CDR3 protein is CASSSSAGELTDTQYF. The CDR3 nucleotides are TGTGCCAGCAGTTCCTCAGCGGGAGAACTCACAGATACGCAGTATTTT.

The chain is built from TRBV27 and TRBJ1-5; 11 bases line up with TRBD1. CDR1 and CDR2 (germline): MNHEY, SMNVEV (reference sequence). V was clipped by 2 bases and J by 0 bases; unmatched bases: 12. This CDR3 has 20 residues. The CDR3 DNA is TGTGCCAGCAGTTTAAATGGCGGGACAGGGGGGTCCTATAGCAATCAGCCCCAGCATTTT. This sequence encodes CASSLNGGTGGSYSNQPQHF.

The genes are TRBV5-6 and TRBJ1-1, with D unresolved. The V gene's germline CDR1 is SGHDT and CDR2 YYEEEE. Trimming removed 0 bases at V and 4 bases at J, with 16 bases between. CDR3 length equals 16 residues. The DNA for the CDR3 is TGTGCCAGCAGCTTGGGAGGACTCTTCGGGAGCACTGAAGCTTTCTTT. This translates into CASSLGGLFGSTEAFF.

This clone was recorded only once. The V gene is TRBV9, the J gene TRBJ1-2; 7 bases align to TRBD1. The CDR3 contains 14 residues. With 2 bases clipped from V and 6 bases from J, the junction kept 7 bases outside the gene matches. Germline CDR1 reads SGDLS; CDR2 reads YYNGEE. CDR3 region: CASSVAGGSDGYTF. In nucleotides, the CDR3 is TGTGCCAGCAGCGTCGCAGGGGGGTCGGATGGCTACACCTTC.

The V call is TRBV9, the J call TRBJ2-3, with 12 nucleotides matching TRBD2. Germline V gives CDR1 SGDLS, CDR2 YYNGEE. Unmatched junction bases numbered 3, after V lost 3 bases and J lost 4 bases. The CDR3 has 15 amino acids. The CDR3 region is CASSALAGGADTQYF. Written as DNA, the CDR3 is TGTGCCAGCAGCGCCCTAGCGGGGGGGGCAGATACGCAGTATTTT.

The chain has TRBV6-5 and TRBJ2-5; 12 bases agree with TRBD2. Germline V lookup: CDR1 MNHEY, CDR2 SVGAGI. CDR3 length equals 15 residues. Trimming at V came to 5 bases and at J to 5 bases, leaving 6 bases not matched to a gene. DNA of the CDR3: TGTGCCAGCAGTCATGGACTAGCGGGGTCGGAGACCCAGTACTTC. This sequence encodes CASSHGLAGSETQYF.

This chain joins TRBV7-9 and TRBJ1-1; D remains ambiguous. The CDR3 extends over 11 amino acids. V lost 5 bases and J 11 bases, leaving 12 bases between the germline ends. The germline CDR1 and CDR2 sequences are SEHNR and FQNEAQ (reference sequence). The CDR3 loop is CASSPGGWAFF. In nucleotides, the CDR3 is TGTGCCAGCAGCCCAGGAGGGTGGGCTTTCTTT. Together with reference TRBV7-9 and TRBJ1-1, the CDR3 gives the full variable domain: DTGVSQNPRHKITKRGQNVTFRCDPISEHNRLYWYRQTLGQGPEFLTYFQNEAQLEKSRLLSDRFSAERPKGSFSTLEIQRTEQGDSAMYLCASSPGGWAFFGQGTRLTVV.

This chain connects TRBV5-1 to TRBJ1-4, with no clear D. Germline V gives CDR1 SGHRS, CDR2 YFSETQ. The V gene lost 0 bases and the J gene lost 12 bases, with 12 bases spanning the gap. The CDR3 is 13 amino acids. CDR3 in amino acids: CASSLEAETQLFF. CDR3 sequence (DNA): TGCGCCAGCAGCTTGGAGGCGGAGACCCAACTGTTTTTT.

This clone turned up a few times. V and J are TRBV12-5 and TRBJ2-5, with D possibly being TRBD2 (6 bases). This CDR3 comprises 13 residues. V was pared by 6 bases and J by 1 base, with 9 bases between. The germline V gene has CDR1 LGHNT and CDR2 FRNRAP. CDR3 nucleotides: TGTGCTAGTGGGAGGGGACTCCAAGAGACCCAGTACTTC. Translated: CASGRGLQETQYF.

V gene TRBV3-1 (or the pseudogene TRBV3-2) combines with J gene TRBJ2-3, with D unclear. Per germline, CDR1 LGHDT and CDR2 YNNKEL (reference sequence). This CDR3 contains 14 residues. The V gene lost 3 bases and the J gene lost 1 base, with 8 bases spanning the gap. The CDR3, as DNA: TGTGCCAGCAGCCACTCTTCTGGCACAGATACGCAGTATTTT. Translation: CASSHSSGTDTQYF.

The V call is TRBV10-1, the J call TRBJ1-5; 7 bases agree with TRBD1. Per the germline V gene, CDR1 is WNHNN and CDR2 is SYGVQD (reference sequence). The CDR3 length is 18 residues. The ends lost 8 bases at V and 0 bases at J; junction bases unmatched: 16. The CDR3 nucleotides read TGCGCCAGCTATCCGAGGCGGGACAGAATATGTAGCAATCAGCCCCAGCATTTT. Encoded protein: CASYPRRDRICSNQPQHF.

In nucleotides, the CDR3 is TGTGCCAGCAGACAGGTTTACACTGAAGCTTTCTTT. It codes for CASRQVYTEAFF. This chain connects TRBV6-5 to TRBJ1-1, with D perhaps TRBD1 (5 bases). Trimming left V 6 bases short and J 3 bases short, with 8 bases between. In germline, CDR1 is MNHEY, CDR2 SVGAGI. CDR3 length equals 12 residues.